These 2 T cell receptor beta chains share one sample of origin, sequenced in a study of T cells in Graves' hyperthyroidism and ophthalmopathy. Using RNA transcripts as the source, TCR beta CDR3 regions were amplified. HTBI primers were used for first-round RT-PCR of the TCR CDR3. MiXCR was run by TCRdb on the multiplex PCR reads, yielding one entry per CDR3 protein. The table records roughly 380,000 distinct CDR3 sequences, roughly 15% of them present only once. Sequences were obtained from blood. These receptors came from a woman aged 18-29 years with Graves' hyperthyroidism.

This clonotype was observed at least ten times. The CDR3 region is CASERLAEVEQFF. Here the CDR3 DNA reads TGTGCCAGCGAAAGACTAGCGGAGGTGGAGCAGTTCTTC. The J gene is TRBJ2-1, the V gene TRBV2, with 9 bases identical to TRBD2. This CDR3 spans 13 amino acids. The trim removed 8 bases at V and 10 bases at J, leaving 9 bases unmatched. Germline lookup yields CDR1 SNHLY and CDR2 FYNNEI.

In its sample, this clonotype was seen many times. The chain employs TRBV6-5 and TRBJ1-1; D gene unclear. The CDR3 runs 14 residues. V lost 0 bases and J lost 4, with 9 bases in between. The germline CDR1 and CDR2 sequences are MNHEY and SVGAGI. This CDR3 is CASSYSQESTEAFF. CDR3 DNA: TGTGCCAGCAGTTACTCCCAAGAAAGCACTGAAGCTTTCTTT.